The subject of this entry is one TCR beta chain. Its cognate antigen is unknown. The data derive from a study of cytomegalovirus exposure and HLA in healthy donors. Findings and limits, study-wide: In an earlier analysis, productive rearrangement rates for most beta V segments clustered near 90% or 30%. An ancestry cluster, one associated with Asian ancestry, reportedly showed fewer N-insertions than the 666-donor mean in a later analysis.

A multiplex PCR was run with 60 Vbeta primers and 13 Jbeta primers. The assay was immunoSEQ multiplex PCR, and TCRdb's table has in-frame clones only and misses some. This table has 160,000 or so clones, roughly 85% appearing once. V was pared by 1 base and J by 15 bases, with 13 bases between. The CDR3 spans 11 residues. Germline lookup yields CDR1 GTSNPN and CDR2 SVGIG (reference sequence). Specimen: PBMCs. J is TRBJ2-1 and V is TRBV30, with TRBD2 as a possible D gene (6 bases). This sequence originates from a woman between 50 and 59 years old in good health and CMV-seronegative. The CDR3 DNA follows: TGTGCCTGGAGTGCTGGGGGGACGCGGTTCTTC. Its translation is CAWSAGGTRFF.